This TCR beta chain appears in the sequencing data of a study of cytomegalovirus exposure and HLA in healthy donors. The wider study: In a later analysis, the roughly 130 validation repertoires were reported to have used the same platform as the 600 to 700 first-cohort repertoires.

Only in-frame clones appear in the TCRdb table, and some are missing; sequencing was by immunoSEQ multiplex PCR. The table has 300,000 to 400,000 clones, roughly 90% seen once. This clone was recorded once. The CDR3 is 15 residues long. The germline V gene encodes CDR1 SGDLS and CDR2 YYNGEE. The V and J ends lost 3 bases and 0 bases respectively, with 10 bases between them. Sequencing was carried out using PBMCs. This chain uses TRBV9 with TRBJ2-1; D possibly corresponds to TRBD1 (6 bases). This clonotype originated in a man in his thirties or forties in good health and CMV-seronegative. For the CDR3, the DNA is TGTGCCAGCAGCGAACTAGGGGGCTCCTACAATGAGCAGTTCTTC. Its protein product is CASSELGGSYNEQFF.